This TCR beta chain was identified in a study of vaccination and CD4 T cells after COVID-19. As for the study in general: Post-COVID specimens were obtained a median 101 days after diagnosis (range 35 to 161). Study-level findings and limits: Post-infection sampling omitted early timepoints and covered relatively few convalescent patients.

With regard to this clonotype: Its antigen is still unknown.

The treatment denotes: roughly 10-day PBMC culture with coronavirus spike peptide pools or control peptides (ViraFEST assay). After expanding antigen-specific T cells with peptide pools, ViraFEST sequenced their TCRs. The Oncomine TCR Beta short-read assay was applied to DNA of cultured CD4+ T cells. TCRdb recomputed calls from the PCR reads with MiXCR, one row per CDR3 protein. This table has more than 9,000 distinct CDR3 sequences, roughly 61% appearing once. The CDR3 runs to 13 residues. Trimming cost V 5 bases and J 7 bases; bases outside gene matches: 4. Germline V gene lookup returns CDR1 DFQATT and CDR2 SNEGSKA (reference sequence).

Sequences were obtained from CD4+ T cells from blood, cultured in vitro. The chain recombines TRBV20-1 with TRBJ2-7; 14 bases are shared with TRBD2. This receptor was taken from a human donor who had recovered from COVID-19. CDR3: CSAPGLAGVEQYF. The CDR3 nucleotides are TGCAGTGCTCCGGGACTAGCGGGAGTTGAGCAGTACTTC.